These 22 T cell receptor beta chains came from one sample sequenced in a study of tumor-infiltrating lymphocytes in oesophageal squamous cell carcinoma. TCRdb used MiXCR to reprocess the PCR reads, holding one entry per CDR3 protein. In the table there are 20,000 to 25,000 distinct CDR3 sequences, approximately 40% of which are singletons. The material sequenced was esophageal tumor tissue. The receptors shown here come from a male donor with esophageal squamous cell carcinoma.

A remark on this clonotype: The germline gene is not matched at one end of the junction; a read error may be the cause. This chain uses TRBV6-5 with TRBJ2-3; 9 bases are a match to TRBD1. The J call could be wrong; TRBJ2-7 is a better fit for the DNA end. The CDR3 covers 14 residues. Germline CDR1 is MNHEY and CDR2 is SVGAGI. CDR3 in DNA: TGCGCCAGCCTCCGGGACAGGGTCGACTACGAGCAGTACTTC. It is translated as CASLRDRVDYEQYF.

V and J are TRBV12-3 or TRBV12-4 and TRBJ2-1, with 9 nucleotides matching TRBD1. CDR3 size: 14 residues. Unmatched junction bases numbered 6, after V lost 7 bases and J lost 5 bases. The CDR3 spells CASTWTGADNEQFF. CDR3 sequence (DNA): TGTGCCAGCACCTGGACAGGGGCGGACAATGAGCAGTTCTTC.

By its share, this clonotype is large. The chain carries TRBV6-1 and TRBJ2-7, with unresolved D. The V end was cut by 7 bases, the J end by 0 bases, with 13 bases between. Germline V CDR1 and CDR2: MNHNS, SASEGT. The CDR3 is made up of 14 amino acids. The CDR3 DNA reads TGTGCCAGCAACACGGAATCAAGCTCCTACGAGCAGTACTTC. It encodes CASNTESSSYEQYF.

This clonotype was seen a few times. The chain combines TRBV7-2 with TRBJ1-2, with a possible D match to TRBD1 (5 bases). Trimming took off 5 bases at V and 7 bases at J, with 11 bases between the two ends. The V gene's germline CDR1 is SGHTA and CDR2 FQGNSA. The CDR3 covers 12 residues. Here the CDR3 DNA reads TGTGCCAGCAGCAAGAGGGGTTTTGGCTACACCTTC. Encoded protein: CASSKRGFGYTF.

By share, this clonotype ranks as medium-sized. Its ends do not fully match the called genes, so a read error is possible. This chain connects TRBV7-7 to TRBJ2-5; 7 bases line up with TRBD2. The germline V gene has CDR1 SSHAT and CDR2 FNYEAQ (reference sequence). CDR3 length: 14 amino acids. The CDR3 coding sequence is TGTGCTAGCAGTCGAGCGGGGAACCAAGAGACCCAGTACTTC. Its translation: CASSRAGNQETQYF.

Here the CDR3 reads CATSSARRGNEQFF. As DNA, the CDR3 is TGTGCCACCAGCAGCGCTAGGCGGGGCAATGAGCAGTTCTTC. V and J are TRBV15 and TRBJ2-1, with D possibly matching TRBD2 (6 bases). The CDR3 consists of 14 residues. In germline, CDR1 is LNHNV, CDR2 YYDKDF (reference sequence). The germline V and J ends were trimmed by 3 bases and 6 bases, with 12 bases remaining between them.

This clonotype was seen repeatedly, ten times or more. The CDR3, as DNA: TGTGCCAGCAGCCCGACAGGGGCGGGGAACACTGAAGCTTTCTTT. Translation gives CASSPTGAGNTEAFF. The V gene is TRBV28, the J gene TRBJ1-1; 8 positions agree with TRBD1. With V trimmed by 6 bases and J by 1 base, 7 bases remained unmatched. Per germline, CDR1 MDHEN and CDR2 SYDVKM. CDR3 length: 15 amino acids.

Only a few counts were recorded for this clonotype. A much larger clone lies one base from this, so it may be a read error. This chain connects TRBV11-3 to TRBJ2-1; no clear D. The J call is in doubt because the DNA end fits TRBJ2-7 better. Germline values: CDR1 SGHNT, CDR2 YENEEA. The CDR3 runs 13 residues. CDR3 in DNA: TGTGCCAGCAGCCGAAGAGGAGACAATGAGCAGTACTTC. Residues: CASSRRGDNEQYF.

A word on this clonotype: The CDR3 does not end in the conserved phenylalanine or tryptophan, so this is likely a read error. It is unclear where the CDR3 begins or ends on the DNA, so no DNA is shown, and the CDR3 is as TCRdb lists it. This chain joins TRBV28 and TRBJ2-7; TRBD1, as called in the table, went unchecked against the DNA. Inclusive of both ends, the CDR3 amounts to 14 amino acids. Germline V lookup: CDR1 MDHEN, CDR2 SYDVKM. The CDR3: CASSDSSNGYTFGS.

This clonotype showed up many times. The J gene is TRBJ2-7, the V gene TRBV6-1; weak D call: TRBD2 (5 bases). Germline values: CDR1 MNHNS, CDR2 SASEGT. The V end was cut by 5 bases, the J end by 2 bases, with 13 bases between. This CDR3 is 14 amino acids long. The CDR3 here is CASSPGLFPYEQYF. In DNA, the CDR3 is TGTGCCAGCAGTCCCGGACTCTTCCCCTACGAGCAGTACTTC.

This clonotype was detected only a few times. The chain combines TRBV7-6 with TRBJ2-3; the D gene is possibly TRBD1 (6 bases). The CDR3 loop spans 14 amino acids. The germline gives CDR1 SGHVS, CDR2 FNYEAQ. Trimming took 1 base from V and 4 from J, leaving 9 bases between them. The CDR3 is CASSLETGSDTQYF. In DNA, the CDR3 is TGTGCCAGCAGCTTAGAGACAGGTTCAGATACGCAGTATTTT.

Concerning this clonotype itself: A much larger clone differs by one base, so this may be a read error. V gene TRBV2 combines with J gene TRBJ2-4; D could derive from TRBD1 or TRBD2 (5 bases each). The V gene's germline CDR1 is SNHLY and CDR2 FYNNEI. The CDR3 spans 14 residues. The germline V and J ends were trimmed by 7 bases and 13 bases, with 23 bases remaining between them. CDR3 sequence reads: CASTREGSYNEQYF. In nucleotides, the CDR3 is TGTGCCAGCACCCGAGAGGGGTCCTACAATGAGCAGTACTTC.

Remarks on this clonotype: This likely comes from a read error, as the CDR3 has no conserved phenylalanine or tryptophan at its end. The limits of the CDR3 on the DNA are not certain, so only TCRdb's listed CDR3 is given. The chain links TRBV2 to TRBJ2-6; TRBD2 was called by the table and not checked on the DNA. The length of the CDR3 is 16 amino acids, counting both ends. The germline V gene encodes CDR1 SNHLY and CDR2 FYNNEI. The CDR3 here is CASSDRAYNSPLHFGN.

Relative to its sample, this clonotype is large. The chain has TRBV7-3 and TRBJ1-2; D is uncertain. Between the trimmed V and J ends, which lost 5 bases and 2 bases, there was a span of 9 bases. CDR3 length: 13 residues. Germline V gives CDR1 SGHTA, CDR2 FQGTGA. The CDR3 coding sequence is TGTGCCAGCAGCCCGGACGGGAACTATGGCTACACCTTC. This gives the protein CASSPDGNYGYTF.

About this clonotype: Relative to the germline gene, one junction end is altered; a read error may explain this. V and J are TRBV5-3 and TRBJ2-1; D is unclear. The DNA end lines up better with TRBJ2-5; the J call may be wrong. TRBV5-3 is reported as an ORF; its role is uncertain. CDR3 length equals 13 residues. The CDR3 region is CASSLDGYKTQYF. The CDR3 bases are TGTGCCAGCAGCTTGGATGGGTACAAGACCCAGTACTTC.

This clonotype rates as medium-sized (0.01 to 0.1%). This sequence joins TRBV12-3 or TRBV12-4 and TRBJ1-1; D call uncertain. The CDR3 spans 14 residues. The V and J ends lost 5 bases and 8 bases respectively, with 18 bases between them. For the CDR3, the DNA is TGTGCCAGCAGTGTTACAACCATGAGAGGGGAAGCTTTCTTT. This gives the protein CASSVTTMRGEAFF.

Many counts were recorded for this clonotype. The missing conserved phenylalanine or tryptophan at the end of this CDR3 makes a read error likely. The DNA is omitted, as the CDR3 cannot be located on it reliably, and the CDR3 follows TCRdb's listing. The rearrangement uses TRBV7-2 and TRBJ2-1; the listed D gene, TRBD1, was not tested against the DNA. The germline gives CDR1 SGHTA, CDR2 FQGNSA. The CDR3 is 18 residues long, counting both termini. The CDR3 spells CASSLAMAGTNYGYTFGS.

Notes on this clonotype: This CDR3 is missing its conserved last phenylalanine or tryptophan, likely due to a read error. The limits of the CDR3 on the DNA are not certain, so only TCRdb's listed CDR3 is given. The J gene is TRBJ2-4, the V gene TRBV7-9; the table's D call, TRBD1, has no DNA check behind it. Germline CDR1 is SEHNR and CDR2 is FQNEAQ (reference sequence). The CDR3 region is 8 residues in length, termini included. The CDR3 spells CASSLEAG.

The V and J genes are TRBV5-5 and TRBJ2-1, with D tentatively TRBD1 (6 bases). This CDR3 region has 12 residues. Per the germline V gene, CDR1 is SGHKS and CDR2 is YYEKEE (reference sequence). Trimming shortened V by 4 bases and J by 7 bases, and 9 bases separated the two germline ends. The chain's CDR3 is CASSRTENEQFF. DNA of the CDR3: TGTGCCAGCAGCCGGACAGAGAATGAGCAGTTCTTC.

J is TRBJ2-1 and V is TRBV19; D is perhaps TRBD1 (6 bases). The end of the DNA aligns better with TRBJ2-7, so the J call may be wrong. This CDR3 comprises 15 residues. Germline V CDR1 and CDR2: LNHDA, SQIVND (reference sequence). CDR3 residues: CASSPGQNSYNEQYF. The CDR3 nucleotides read TGTGCCAGTAGTCCCGGACAGAACTCCTACAATGAGCAGTACTTC.

This clonotype was observed at least ten times. A read error is possible here, since a much larger clone lies one base away. The chain combines TRBV7-2 with TRBJ2-7, with TRBD1 matching over 10 bases. This CDR3 contains 15 residues. Trimming at V came to 4 bases and at J to 7 bases, leaving 10 bases not matched to a gene. Per germline, CDR1 SGHTA and CDR2 FQGNSA. The DNA of the CDR3 is TGTGCCAGCAGCTCGACAGGGGGCGCTTATAATGAGCAGTACTTC. This gives the protein CASSSTGGAYNEQYF.

V usage is TRBV7-3 and J usage is TRBJ2-7; 7 bases are a match to TRBD2. CDR1 is SGHTA, CDR2 FQGTGA, per germline. V was pared by 3 bases and J by 5 bases, with 7 bases of the junction left unmatched. The CDR3 extends over 14 amino acids. The CDR3 sequence: CASSLGGSAHEQYF. For the CDR3, the DNA is TGTGCCAGCAGCTTGGGGGGGAGCGCCCACGAGCAGTACTTC.